Listed here are 16 T cell receptor beta chains from one sample, sequenced in a study of T cells in Graves' hyperthyroidism and ophthalmopathy. Using RNA transcripts as the source, TCR beta CDR3 regions were amplified. First-round RT-PCR of the TCR CDR3 relied on the HTBI primer set. MiXCR was run by TCRdb on the multiplex PCR reads, yielding one entry per CDR3 protein. Of hundreds of thousands of distinct CDR3 sequences listed, roughly a third are singletons. Material: blood. The source is a woman between 40 and 55 years old with Graves' hyperthyroidism.

This clonotype was found a few times. J is TRBJ2-2 and V is TRBV19; D not resolved. Germline V gene sequence: CDR1 LNHDA, CDR2 SQIVND (reference sequence). Trimming stripped 6 bases from V and 3 bases from J, with 11 bases between. CDR3 length equals 14 residues. The CDR3, as DNA: TGTGCCAGTAGAGGCTTCCCAGACACCGGGGAGCTGTTTTTT. This encodes CASRGFPDTGELFF.

This clonotype has a handful of counts. The J gene is TRBJ1-1, the V gene TRBV12-3 or TRBV12-4; D gene uncertain. Trimming stripped 7 bases from V and 8 bases from J, with 17 bases between. The CDR3 extends over 13 amino acids. The CDR3 sequence: CASTPAGLREAFF. In DNA, the CDR3 is TGTGCCAGCACCCCAGCCGGGTTGAGGGAAGCTTTCTTT.

In this sample, this clonotype turned up a few times. The chain combines TRBV28 with TRBJ1-6; no definite D call. Trimming removed 8 bases from V and 5 bases from J, with 7 bases in between. Germline V gene data show CDR1 as MDHEN and CDR2 as SYDVKM. The CDR3 spans 12 residues. The DNA for the CDR3 is TGTGCCAGCGTTCAGAATAATTCACCCCTCCACTTT. This codes for CASVQNNSPLHF.

The chain has TRBV5-1 and TRBJ2-7, with TRBD2 as a possible D gene (6 bases). The ends were cut back, 4 bases at V and 1 base at J, with 12 bases in the middle. Germline V gene data show CDR1 as SGHRS and CDR2 as YFSETQ. The CDR3 has 14 residues. CDR3 sequence: CASSRDGLSYEQYF. DNA of the CDR3: TGCGCCAGCAGCCGGGATGGACTATCCTACGAGCAGTACTTC.

The chain uses TRBV7-3 and TRBJ2-2; no definite D call. Trimming cost V 4 bases and J 3 bases, with 9 bases left between them. Germline CDR1 is SGHTA and CDR2 is FQGTGA. The CDR3 spans 14 residues. The CDR3 sequence is CASSSSYDTGELFF. The CDR3 nucleotides are TGTGCCAGCAGCTCCAGTTATGACACCGGGGAGCTGTTTTTT.

This clonotype occurred many times. The chain carries TRBV12-3 or TRBV12-4 and TRBJ1-6; D unclear. This CDR3 is built from 15 residues. V lost 5 bases and J lost 10, with 18 bases in between. This CDR3 reads CASSPRGSVTSPLHF. CDR3 sequence (DNA): TGTGCCAGCAGTCCGAGAGGGTCGGTCACCTCACCCCTCCACTTT.

The chain couples TRBV20-1 to TRBJ2-6, with TRBD1 identical over 9 bases. Germline loops: CDR1 DFQATT, CDR2 SNEGSKA (reference sequence). J was trimmed by 4 bases and V by 5 bases; bases with no gene match: 9. This CDR3 has 16 residues. This CDR3 is CSAPRTGARGANVLTF. The CDR3 nucleotides are TGCAGTGCTCCTCGGACAGGGGCGAGAGGGGCCAACGTCCTGACTTTC.

The table lists this clonotype with many counts. V usage is TRBV20-1 and J usage is TRBJ1-1; D gene uncertain. The germline V and J ends were trimmed by 7 bases and 0 bases, with 9 bases remaining between them. Germline loops: CDR1 DFQATT, CDR2 SNEGSKA (reference sequence). The CDR3 has 12 amino acids. The CDR3, as DNA: TGCAGTGTTCAGGCGCTGAACACTGAAGCTTTCTTT. Its translation is CSVQALNTEAFF.

This clonotype occurred a few times. The chain employs TRBV4-1 and TRBJ1-2; tentatively, D is TRBD1 (6 bases). Germline assignment: CDR1 MGHRA and CDR2 YSYEKL. The CDR3 is 15 amino acids. The V end lost 1 base, the J end lost 0 bases, and 9 bases lay between the germline ends. The DNA for the CDR3 is TGCGCCAGCAGCCAAGTTTGGACAGCTAACTATGGCTACACCTTC. Protein: CASSQVWTANYGYTF.

This clonotype was counted ten times or more. CDR3 loop: CSARRGQSREQYF. CDR3 nucleotides: TGCAGTGCTAGGCGGGGACAGTCTAGAGAGCAGTACTTC. The V call is TRBV20-1, the J call TRBJ2-7; D possibly corresponds to TRBD1 (7 bases). Trimming pared 3 bases from V and 7 bases from J, leaving 16 bases between. Germline V lookup: CDR1 DFQATT, CDR2 SNEGSKA (reference sequence). The CDR3 is 13 residues long.

This rearrangement joins TRBV20-1 to TRBJ2-3; D might be TRBD1 (6 bases). Germline values: CDR1 DFQATT, CDR2 SNEGSKA (reference sequence). The CDR3 contains 15 residues. The germline V and J ends were trimmed by 5 bases and 4 bases, with 19 bases remaining between them. The CDR3 here is CSAAQGQRYSDTQYF. The CDR3 DNA reads TGCAGTGCTGCACAGGGTCAGCGGTATTCAGATACGCAGTATTTT.

The chain is built from TRBV7-2 and TRBJ2-5, with 8 bases matching TRBD1. This CDR3 is built from 15 residues. The germline V gene encodes CDR1 SGHTA and CDR2 FQGNSA. J gave up 5 bases and V 5 bases, and 10 bases lay outside the gene matches. The CDR3 loop reads CASSPRGRTGETQYF. In DNA form, the CDR3 reads TGTGCCAGCAGCCCACGGGGGCGGACAGGGGAGACCCAGTACTTC.

This clonotype was picked up one time. The CDR3 nucleotides read TGTGCCAGCAGGAGCAGGGAAGGTGGAAACACCATATATTTT. Residues: CASRSREGGNTIYF. V and J are TRBV6-5 and TRBJ1-3; a weak D match, TRBD1 (5 bases). The germline V gene has CDR1 MNHEY and CDR2 SVGAGI. CDR3 size: 14 residues. The germline V and J ends were trimmed by 6 bases and 3 bases, with 12 bases remaining between them.

A note on this clonotype: It is likely a read error, because the conserved phenylalanine at the end of the CDR3 is missing. The CDR3 is CASRNSGANVLTS. The CDR3 region has the DNA TGTGCCAGCCGTAATTCTGGGGCCAACGTCCTGACTTCC. This chain uses TRBV10-3 with TRBJ2-6, with D uncertain. The germline CDR1 and CDR2 sequences are ENHRY and SYGVKD. Trimming removed 10 bases from V and 1 base from J, with 8 bases in between. The CDR3 runs to 13 residues.

This clonotype showed up just a few times. V gene TRBV20-1 combines with J gene TRBJ1-1; 8 bases map to TRBD1. With V trimmed by 7 bases and J by 5 bases, 9 bases remained unmatched. There are 13 residues in the CDR3. Per germline, CDR1 DFQATT and CDR2 SNEGSKA (reference sequence). CDR3 nucleotides: TGCAGTGTTACTCAGGGGGCGCTTACTGAAGCTTTCTTT. Its protein is CSVTQGALTEAFF.

A few counts support this clonotype. V and J are TRBV12-3 or TRBV12-4 and TRBJ1-4; no clear D. V lost 6 bases and J 14 bases, leaving 13 bases between the germline ends. The CDR3 runs to 11 residues. CDR3: CASSSQSVLFF. As DNA, the CDR3 is TGTGCCAGCAGCTCACAATCGGTTCTGTTTTTT.